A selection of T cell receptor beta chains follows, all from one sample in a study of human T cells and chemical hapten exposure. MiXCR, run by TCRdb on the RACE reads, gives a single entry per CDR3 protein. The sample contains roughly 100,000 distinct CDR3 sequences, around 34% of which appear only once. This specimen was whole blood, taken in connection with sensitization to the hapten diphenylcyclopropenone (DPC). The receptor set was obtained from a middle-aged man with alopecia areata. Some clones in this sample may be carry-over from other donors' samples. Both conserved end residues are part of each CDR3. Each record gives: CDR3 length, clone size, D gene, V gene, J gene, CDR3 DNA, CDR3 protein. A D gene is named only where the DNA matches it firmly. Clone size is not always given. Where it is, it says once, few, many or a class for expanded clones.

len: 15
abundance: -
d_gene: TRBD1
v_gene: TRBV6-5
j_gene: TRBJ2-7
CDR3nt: TGTGCCAGCAGTAGCTCGGGACAGGGGGCTTACGAGCAGTACTTC
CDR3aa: CASSSSGQGAYEQYF

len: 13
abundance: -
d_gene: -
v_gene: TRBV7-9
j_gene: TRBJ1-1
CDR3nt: TGTGCCAGCAGGCCCACAGGGTGGACTGAAGCTTTCTTT
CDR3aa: CASRPTGWTEAFF

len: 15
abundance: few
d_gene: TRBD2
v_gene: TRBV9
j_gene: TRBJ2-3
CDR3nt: TGTGCCAGCAGCGTAGTTTCGGGGGGGCCAGATACGCAGTATTTT
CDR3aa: CASSVVSGGPDTQYF

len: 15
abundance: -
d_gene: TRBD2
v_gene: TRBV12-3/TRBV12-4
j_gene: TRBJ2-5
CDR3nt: TGTGCCAGCAGTTTACCGTGGGGCGGGAGGGAGACCCAGTACTTC
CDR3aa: CASSLPWGGRETQYF

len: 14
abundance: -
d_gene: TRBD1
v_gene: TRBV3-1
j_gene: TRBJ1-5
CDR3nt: TGTGCCAGCAGCCACGGGACAGAACATCAGCCCCAGCATTTT
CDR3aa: CASSHGTEHQPQHF

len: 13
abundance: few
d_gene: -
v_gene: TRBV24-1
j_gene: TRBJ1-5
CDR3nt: TGTGCCACCAGTGGCGGAAGCAATCAGCCCCAGCATTTT
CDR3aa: CATSGGSNQPQHF

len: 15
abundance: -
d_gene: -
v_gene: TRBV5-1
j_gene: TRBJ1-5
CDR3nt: TGCGCCAGCAGCAGAACGACAGGTAGCAATCAGCCCCAGCATTTT
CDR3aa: CASSRTTGSNQPQHF

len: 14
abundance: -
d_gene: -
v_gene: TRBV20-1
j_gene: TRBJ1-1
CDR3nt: TGCAGTGCTGTCCCTGGGGGACGGAACACTGAAGCTTTCTTT
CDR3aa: CSAVPGGRNTEAFF

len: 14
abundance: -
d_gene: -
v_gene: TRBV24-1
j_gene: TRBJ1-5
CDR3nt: TGTGCCACCAGTGAACCAGGGTTAAGTCAGCCCCAGCATTTT
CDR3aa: CATSEPGLSQPQHF

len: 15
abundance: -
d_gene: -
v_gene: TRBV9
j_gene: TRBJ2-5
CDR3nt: TGTGCCAGCAGCGTGGACGGAACCCCGGGGGAGACCCAGTACTTC
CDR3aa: CASSVDGTPGETQYF

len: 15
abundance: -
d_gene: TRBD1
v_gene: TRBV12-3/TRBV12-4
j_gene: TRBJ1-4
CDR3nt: TGTGCCAGCAGTCCATGGACAGGGGTCAGTGAAAAACTGTTTTTT
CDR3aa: CASSPWTGVSEKLFF

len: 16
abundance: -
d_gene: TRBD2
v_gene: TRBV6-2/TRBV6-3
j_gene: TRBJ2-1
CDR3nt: TGTGCCAGCACCCCTTGGAGGGTAGCGGGGTACAATGAGCAGTTCTTC
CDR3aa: CASTPWRVAGYNEQFF

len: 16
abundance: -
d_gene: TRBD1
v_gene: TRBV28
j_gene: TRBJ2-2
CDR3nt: TGTGCCAGCAGAGTGCCCGGGACAGGGGGAGCAGGGGAGCTGTTTTTT
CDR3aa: CASRVPGTGGAGELFF

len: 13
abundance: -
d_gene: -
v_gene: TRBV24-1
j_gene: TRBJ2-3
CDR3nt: TGTGCCACCAGTGACCCACCATCAGATACGCAGTATTTT
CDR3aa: CATSDPPSDTQYF

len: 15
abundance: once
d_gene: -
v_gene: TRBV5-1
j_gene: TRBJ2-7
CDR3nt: TGCGCCAGCAGCTTGGTGTTGGACAACTCCTACGAGCAGTACTTC
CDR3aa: CASSLVLDNSYEQYF

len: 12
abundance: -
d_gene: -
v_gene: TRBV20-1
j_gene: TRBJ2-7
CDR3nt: TGCAGTGCTAGATTCCGAACCCTCGAGCAGTACTTC
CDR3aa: CSARFRTLEQYF

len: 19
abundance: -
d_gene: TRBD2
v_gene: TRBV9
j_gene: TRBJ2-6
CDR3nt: TGTGCCAGCAGCGTAGTGGCTAGCGGGAGAATAGCTGGGGCCAACGTCCTGACTTTC
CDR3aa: CASSVVASGRIAGANVLTF

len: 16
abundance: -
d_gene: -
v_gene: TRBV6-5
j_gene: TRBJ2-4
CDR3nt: TGTGCCAGCAGTGAACTAGGCGTCGGTTTCAAAAACATTCAGTACTTC
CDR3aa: CASSELGVGFKNIQYF

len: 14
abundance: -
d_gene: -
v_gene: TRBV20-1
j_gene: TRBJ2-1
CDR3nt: TGCAGTGCTAGATTCCCAGCCAGGGACAATGAGCAGTTCTTC
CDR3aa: CSARFPARDNEQFF

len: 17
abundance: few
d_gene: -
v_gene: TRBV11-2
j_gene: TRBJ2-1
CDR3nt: TGTGCCAGCAGCTTAGGGGGGAATAGCCCCTCCTACAATGAGCAGTTCTTC
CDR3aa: CASSLGGNSPSYNEQFF

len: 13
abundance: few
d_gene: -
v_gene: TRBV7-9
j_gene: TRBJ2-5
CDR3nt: TGTGCCAGCAGCCCTTCTGGTCAAGAGACCCAGTACTTC
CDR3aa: CASSPSGQETQYF

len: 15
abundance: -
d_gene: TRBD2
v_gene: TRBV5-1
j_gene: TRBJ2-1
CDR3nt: TGCGCCAGCAGCCCAGCCGGGACTAGCGGGACAGGGCAGTTCTTC
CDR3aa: CASSPAGTSGTGQFF

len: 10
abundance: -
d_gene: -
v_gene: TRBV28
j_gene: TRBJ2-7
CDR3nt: TGTGCCAGCGGGGTCGACGAGCAGTACTTC
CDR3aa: CASGVDEQYF

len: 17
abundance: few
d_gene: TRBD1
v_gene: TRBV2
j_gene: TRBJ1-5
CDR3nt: TGTGCCAGCAGTCTACGCAGGGGACAGGGTGACAATCAGCCCCAGCATTTT
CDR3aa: CASSLRRGQGDNQPQHF

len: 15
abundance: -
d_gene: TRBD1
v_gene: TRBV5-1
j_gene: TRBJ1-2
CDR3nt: TGCGCCAGCAGCTCTAGTTTAGACAGGGAGAATGGCTACACCTTC
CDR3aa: CASSSSLDRENGYTF

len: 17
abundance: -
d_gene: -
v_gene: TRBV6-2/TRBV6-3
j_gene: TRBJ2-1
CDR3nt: TGTGCCAGCAGTAACCATAAACCGGGACCCGGCCCCGATGAGCAGTTCTTC
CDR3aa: CASSNHKPGPGPDEQFF

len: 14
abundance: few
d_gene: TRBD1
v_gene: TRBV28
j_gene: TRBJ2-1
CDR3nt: TGTGCCAGCAGCGGCGCGACAGGGACGCCTGAGCAGTTCTTC
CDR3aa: CASSGATGTPEQFF

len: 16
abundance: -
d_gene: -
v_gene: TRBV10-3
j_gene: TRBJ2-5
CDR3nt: TGTGCCTCGAGCCCACTAGCCGGGACACCTCAAGAGACCCAGTACTTC
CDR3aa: CASSPLAGTPQETQYF

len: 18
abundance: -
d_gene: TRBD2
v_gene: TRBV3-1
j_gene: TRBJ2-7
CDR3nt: TGTGCCAGCAGCCAAGACGCGTCCGGACTAGCGGGGTACTACGAGCAGTACTTC
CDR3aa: CASSQDASGLAGYYEQYF

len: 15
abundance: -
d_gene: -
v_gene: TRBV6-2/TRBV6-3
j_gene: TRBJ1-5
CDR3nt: TGTGCCAGCAGTTACTCGAGGGGGGGGCGGCAGCCCCAGCATTTT
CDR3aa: CASSYSRGGRQPQHF

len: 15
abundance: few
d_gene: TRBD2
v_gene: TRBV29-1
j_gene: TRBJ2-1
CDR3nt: TGCAGCGTCATACGGTCGGGGGGAGTATACAATGAGCAGTTCTTC
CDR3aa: CSVIRSGGVYNEQFF

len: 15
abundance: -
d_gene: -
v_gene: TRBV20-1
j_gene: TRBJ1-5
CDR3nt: TGCAGTGCTAGAGATCGAGGGGGGGCCAATCAGCCCCAGCATTTT
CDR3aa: CSARDRGGANQPQHF

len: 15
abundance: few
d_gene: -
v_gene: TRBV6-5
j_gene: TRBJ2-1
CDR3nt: TGTGCCAGCAGTTACTCGGCCCTCTCCTACAATGAGCAGTTCTTC
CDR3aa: CASSYSALSYNEQFF

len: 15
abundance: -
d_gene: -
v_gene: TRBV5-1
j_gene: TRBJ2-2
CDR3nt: TGCGCCAGCAGTGTGAAGCGGACCAACACCGGGGAGCTGTTTTTT
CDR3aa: CASSVKRTNTGELFF

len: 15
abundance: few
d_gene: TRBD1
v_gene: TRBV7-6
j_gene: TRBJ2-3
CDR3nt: TGTGCCAGCAGCTTAGGGGACAGGGGCATAGATACGCAGTATTTT
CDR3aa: CASSLGDRGIDTQYF

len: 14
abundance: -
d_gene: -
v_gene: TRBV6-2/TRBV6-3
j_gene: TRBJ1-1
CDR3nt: TGTGCCAGCAGGACAGGTAATATGAACACTGAAGCTTTCTTT
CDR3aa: CASRTGNMNTEAFF

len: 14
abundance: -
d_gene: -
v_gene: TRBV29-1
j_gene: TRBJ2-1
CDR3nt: TGCAGCGTTGACCCGGGGACCGTCTACAATGAGCAGTTCTTC
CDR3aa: CSVDPGTVYNEQFF

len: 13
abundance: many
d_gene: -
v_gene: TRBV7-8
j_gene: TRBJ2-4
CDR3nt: TGTGCCAGCAGCATTGCGATGGAGGACATTCAGTACTTC
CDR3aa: CASSIAMEDIQYF

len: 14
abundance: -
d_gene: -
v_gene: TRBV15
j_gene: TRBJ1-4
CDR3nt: TGTGCCACCAGCAGTAGGGGGATTAATGAAAAACTGTTTTTT
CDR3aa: CATSSRGINEKLFF

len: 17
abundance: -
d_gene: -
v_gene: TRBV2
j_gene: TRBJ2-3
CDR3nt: TGTGCCAGCAGACGGTTCTGGACAGTGGGGGTCACAGATACGCAGTATTTT
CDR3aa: CASRRFWTVGVTDTQYF

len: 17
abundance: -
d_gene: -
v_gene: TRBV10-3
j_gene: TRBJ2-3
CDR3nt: TGTGCCATCAGTAATATCGGGGGCCGAGGAGTAGCAGATACGCAGTATTTT
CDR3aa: CAISNIGGRGVADTQYF

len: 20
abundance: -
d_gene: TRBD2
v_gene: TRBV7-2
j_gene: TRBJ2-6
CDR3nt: TGTGCCAGCAGCTTTCCGGGACTAGCGGGTCCCAGCTCTGGGGCCAACGTCCTGACTTTC
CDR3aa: CASSFPGLAGPSSGANVLTF

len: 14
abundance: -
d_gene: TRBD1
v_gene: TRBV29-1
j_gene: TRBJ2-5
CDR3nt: TGCAGCGTGGAATTACAGGGGGCCCCAGAGACCCAGTACTTC
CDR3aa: CSVELQGAPETQYF

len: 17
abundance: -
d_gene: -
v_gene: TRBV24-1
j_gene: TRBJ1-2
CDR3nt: TGTGCCACCAGTGACCGGAGGCCGGGGGACCATTTCTATGGCTACACCTTC
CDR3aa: CATSDRRPGDHFYGYTF

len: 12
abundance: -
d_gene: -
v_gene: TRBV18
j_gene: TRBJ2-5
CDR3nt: TGTGCCAGCTCACCGCCCGCTGAGACCCAGTACTTC
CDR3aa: CASSPPAETQYF

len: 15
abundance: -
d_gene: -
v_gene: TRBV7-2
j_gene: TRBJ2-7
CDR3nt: TGTGCCAGCAGCTTAGGAAATCTGCGGAGCTACGAGCAGTACTTC
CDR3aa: CASSLGNLRSYEQYF

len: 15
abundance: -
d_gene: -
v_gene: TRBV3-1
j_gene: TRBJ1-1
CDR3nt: TGTGCCAGCAGCCTTCAGGCGAGGGGGAACACTGAAGCTTTCTTT
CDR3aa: CASSLQARGNTEAFF

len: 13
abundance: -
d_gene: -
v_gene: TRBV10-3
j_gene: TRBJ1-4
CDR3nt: TGTGCCATCAGCAGGGGATCTAATGAAAAACTGTTTTTT
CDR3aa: CAISRGSNEKLFF